These T cell receptor beta chains were read from a single sample in a study of shared clonotypes between healthy human individuals. The assay was immunoSEQ multiplex PCR, and TCRdb's table has in-frame clones only and misses some. This sample has about 580,000 clones, with 98% found just once. Input material: naive CD8+ T cells sorted from blood. The receptors come from a man aged 25 to 40 in good health. Each CDR3 is given with its conserved first and last residue. D genes are given only for firm matches. Not every row has a clone size; where given, it reads once, few, many or a size class.

clone size	V gene	J gene	D gene	CDR3 DNA	CDR3 protein
.	TRBV2	TRBJ1-2	TRBD1	TGTGCCAGCAGTGTAACCGGGACAGGGTCCCTCTATGGCTACACCTTC	CASSVTGTGSLYGYTF
.	TRBV28	TRBJ2-5	TRBD2	TGTGCCAGCAGGGGGAGCGGGAGGGAGACCCAGTACTTC	CASRGSGRETQYF
.	TRBV7-9	TRBJ1-2	TRBD1	TGTGCCAGCAGCTCGACAGGGGCCGATACACACTATGGCTACACCTTC	CASSSTGADTHYGYTF
once	TRBV7-9	TRBJ2-7	TRBD1	TGTGCCAGCAGCTTAGTTGACAGGGTCGGCGAGCAGTACTTC	CASSLVDRVGEQYF
.	TRBV2	TRBJ1-1	TRBD1	TGTGCCAGCAGTCGGGGACAGGGGGCTGAAAACACTGAAGCTTTCTTT	CASSRGQGAENTEAFF
.	TRBV27	TRBJ1-2	.	TGTGCCAGCAGTTTACAAGGACCTTATGGCTACACCTTC	CASSLQGPYGYTF
.	TRBV5-4	TRBJ1-1	.	TGTGCCAGCAGCGGAGGGGATCGGAACACTGAAGCTTTCTTT	CASSGGDRNTEAFF
.	TRBV7-2	TRBJ2-1	.	TGTGCCAGCACCTCCAATGAGCAGTTCTTC	CASTSNEQFF
.	TRBV7-6	TRBJ2-7	.	TGTGCCAGCACCCCCGGAGGCACCTACGAGCAGTACTTC	CASTPGGTYEQYF
once	TRBV11-3	TRBJ2-7	TRBD2	TGTGCCAGCAGCTCACGGACTAGCGGGGATTACGAGCAGTACTTC	CASSSRTSGDYEQYF
.	TRBV2	TRBJ2-7	TRBD2	TGTGCCAGCGCTGCGGGAGGGCCAAGCGAGCAGTACTTC	CASAAGGPSEQYF
.	TRBV7-9	TRBJ2-7	.	TGTGCCAGCAGAAAACCGGGGAGCGAGCAGTACTTC	CASRKPGSEQYF
.	TRBV29-1	TRBJ2-6	.	TGCAGCGTTCGCGCCAACTATGACTCTGGGGCCAACGTCCTGACTTTC	CSVRANYDSGANVLTF
.	TRBV27	TRBJ2-7	TRBD1	TGTGCCAGCAGTCCAGCCCGGACAGGGGGCGTTGGTTTCTCCTACGAGCAGTACTTC	CASSPARTGGVGFSYEQYF
.	TRBV4-1	TRBJ1-4	.	TGCGCCAGCAGTCAGGACAGTGTTGCAACTAATGAAAAACTGTTTTTT	CASSQDSVATNEKLFF
.	TRBV5-4	TRBJ1-1	.	TGTGCCAGCAGCGTATCAGTCACGGGTAATGAAGCTTTCTTT	CASSVSVTGNEAFF
.	TRBV9	TRBJ2-7	TRBD2	TGTGCCAGCAGCGTGGGGACTAGCGGAGGCTACGAGCAGTACTTC	CASSVGTSGGYEQYF
.	TRBV15	TRBJ1-2	.	TGTGCCACCAGCAGAGATCGGGGGGACTATGGCTACACCTTC	CATSRDRGDYGYTF
.	TRBV2	TRBJ2-7	.	TGTGCCAGCAGTGATGCGTTCTACGAGCAGTACTTC	CASSDAFYEQYF
.	TRBV2	TRBJ1-5	.	TGTGCCAGCAGTGAAAGGGGAAACTATCAGCCCCAGCATTTT	CASSERGNYQPQHF
.	TRBV27	TRBJ1-1	.	TGTGCCAGCAGTTCGGGCCAGGACACTGAAGCTTTCTTT	CASSSGQDTEAFF
.	TRBV5-6	TRBJ1-5	TRBD1	TGTGCCAGCAGCATGGGACAGCACCTTGATCAGCCCCAGCATTTT	CASSMGQHLDQPQHF
.	TRBV5-8	TRBJ2-7	TRBD2	TGTGCCAGCCGGGACTACTACGAGCAGTACTTC	CASRDYYEQYF
few	TRBV9	TRBJ2-7	TRBD1	TGTGCCAGCAGCGTAGGGGACAGAGAATACGAGCAGTACTTC	CASSVGDREYEQYF
.	TRBV19	TRBJ2-1	.	TGTGCCAGTAGTTGGACTCTCTACAATGAGCAGTTCTTC	CASSWTLYNEQFF
.	TRBV6-5	TRBJ2-5	.	TGTGCCAGCAGTTACTCCTCCGGCTCTATGCTGGAGACCCAGTACTTC	CASSYSSGSMLETQYF
few	TRBV10-3	TRBJ2-7	.	TGTGCCATCAGGGGACTCCTGGGGAACGAGCAGTACTTC	CAIRGLLGNEQYF
.	TRBV6-1	TRBJ2-4	.	TGTGCCAGCAGTGAAAGGGTGGGGGCGAACATTCAGTACTTC	CASSERVGANIQYF